This entry is about one T cell receptor beta chain. Its antigen is unknown. UMI-labeled TRB cDNA libraries were prepared by 5' RACE. TCRdb re-called the 5' RACE reads; every CDR3 protein appears as one record, without DNA. In total, the table holds 55,000 to 75,000 distinct CDR3 sequences. Germline loops: CDR1 MNHNY, CDR2 SVGAGI (reference sequence). The CDR3 runs 16 residues. The source of the sample is a study of CXCR3-negative and CXCR3-positive naive CD8 T cells. Overall study results and limits: Naive CXCR3-positive and CXCR3-negative cells shared similar TRBV-TRBJ usage, unlike memory cells. Memory CD8+ cells showed much lower diversity, while both naive subsets displayed comparably high diversity. CXCR3-positive naive cells carried more hydrophobic TRB CDR3s than CXCR3-negative ones.

The rearrangement links TRBV6-6 to TRBJ2-1. This sequence originates from a human donor in good health. Some clones in this sample may be carry-over from other donors' samples. Sequenced material: naive CXCR3+ CD8+ T cells from blood. Regarding subset: CD45RO-CCR7+CD27+CD95- naive CD8+ T cells expressing CXCR3 (TNR3+). CDR3 loop: CASSAFDSSGYNEQFF.